The present T cell receptor beta chain was sequenced within a study of blood T cell repertoires in COVID-19. Source study methods: By means of reference gene primer amplification, nucleated cell counts were estimated. Profiled with immunoSEQ multiplex PCR; TCRdb holds only in-frame clones, not every one. V and J calls and clone size are those listed in that table; D and trimming were worked out from the DNA. The sample has approximately 160,000 clones; around 82% are singletons. Concerning this clone: Distinct nucleotide sequences in the sample also encode this CDR3.

The germline V gene has CDR1 SQVTM and CDR2 ANQGSEA. V was trimmed by 0 bases and J by 4 bases, leaving 3 bases between them. The CDR3 runs 11 residues. The clonotype originates from a man between 18 and 29 years old with active or convalescent COVID-19. The V call is TRBV29-1, the J call TRBJ2-5; D gene unclear. Sequences were obtained from peripheral blood. The CDR3 here is CSVEDRETQYF. CDR3 coding DNA: TGCAGCGTTGAAGATAGAGAGACCCAGTACTTC.